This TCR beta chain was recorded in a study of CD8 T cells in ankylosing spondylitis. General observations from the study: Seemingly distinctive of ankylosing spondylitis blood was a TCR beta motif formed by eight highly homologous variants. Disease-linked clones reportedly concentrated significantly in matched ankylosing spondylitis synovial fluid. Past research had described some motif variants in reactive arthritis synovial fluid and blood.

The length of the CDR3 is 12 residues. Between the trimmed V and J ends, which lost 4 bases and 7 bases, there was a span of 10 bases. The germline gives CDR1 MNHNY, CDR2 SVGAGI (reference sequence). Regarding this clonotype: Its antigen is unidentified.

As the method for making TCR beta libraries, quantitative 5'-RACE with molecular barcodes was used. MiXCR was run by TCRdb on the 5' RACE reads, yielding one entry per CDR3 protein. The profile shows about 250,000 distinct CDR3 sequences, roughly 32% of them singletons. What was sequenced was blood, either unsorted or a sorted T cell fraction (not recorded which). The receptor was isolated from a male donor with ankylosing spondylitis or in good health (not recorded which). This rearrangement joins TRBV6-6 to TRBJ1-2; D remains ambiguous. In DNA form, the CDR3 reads TGTGCCAGCAGTTTTAGGGAAGTTGGCTACACCTTC. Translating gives CASSFREVGYTF.